This note documents a single T cell receptor (beta chain) sequence. This entry belongs to a study of technical replicates of blood from several donors. V was pared by 2 bases and J by 6 bases, with 5 bases between. The CDR3 is 11 amino acids. Germline-derived CDR1 and CDR2 are DFQATT and SNEGSKA (reference sequence). The protocol was immunoSEQ multiplex PCR, while the TCRdb copy is restricted to in-frame clones and leaves out a portion. This table has roughly 50,000 clones, 93% appearing once. Sequenced: PBMCs. V and J are TRBV20-1 and TRBJ2-1, with D unresolved. This clonotype was sampled from a human donor in good health. Some clones in this sample may be carry-over from other donors' samples. The DNA of the CDR3 is TGCAGTGCTAGATTCAGCAATGAGCAGTTCTTC. It yields the protein CSARFSNEQFF.